Following are 3 T cell receptor beta chains from one sample sequenced in a study of control samples from healthy donors and cancer patients. TCRdb's copy holds only in-frame clones and misses some; the assay was immunoSEQ multiplex PCR. The sample lists some 28,000 clones; around 80% were seen once. The sample was PBMCs. The receptors derive from a man in his 60s with head and neck cancer.

This clone was seen only a few times. The rearrangement uses TRBV6-5 and TRBJ1-6; TRBD1 aligns across 8 bases. With 9 bases clipped from V and 9 bases from J, the junction kept 13 bases outside the gene matches. There are 15 residues in the CDR3. Germline CDR1 reads MNHEY; CDR2 reads SVGAGI. The CDR3 DNA follows: TGTGCCAGTTATCCCCGGGACAGGAGAGGTTCACCCCTCCACTTT. Translation: CASYPRDRRGSPLHF.

This rearrangement joins TRBV18 to TRBJ2-2; 11 bases line up with TRBD2. Germline V CDR1 and CDR2: KGHSH, LQKENI. V dropped 2 bases and J dropped 7; count of bases not matched to a gene: 9. CDR3 length equals 17 residues. The CDR3 bases are TGTGCCAGCTCACCAGCGATAGCGGGAGGGCCGGACGGGGAGCTGTTTTTT. This encodes CASSPAIAGGPDGELFF.

The rearrangement joins TRBV4-3 to TRBJ1-2; 8 bases map to TRBD1. The V gene end was trimmed by 0 bases and the J gene end by 5 bases; junction bases not matched to a gene: 5. This CDR3 contains 15 residues. Per the germline V gene, CDR1 is LGHNA and CDR2 is YSLEER. The CDR3 DNA reads TGCGCCAGCAGCCAAGATGTCAGGGGGCAGTATGGCTACACCTTC. Its translation is CASSQDVRGQYGYTF.